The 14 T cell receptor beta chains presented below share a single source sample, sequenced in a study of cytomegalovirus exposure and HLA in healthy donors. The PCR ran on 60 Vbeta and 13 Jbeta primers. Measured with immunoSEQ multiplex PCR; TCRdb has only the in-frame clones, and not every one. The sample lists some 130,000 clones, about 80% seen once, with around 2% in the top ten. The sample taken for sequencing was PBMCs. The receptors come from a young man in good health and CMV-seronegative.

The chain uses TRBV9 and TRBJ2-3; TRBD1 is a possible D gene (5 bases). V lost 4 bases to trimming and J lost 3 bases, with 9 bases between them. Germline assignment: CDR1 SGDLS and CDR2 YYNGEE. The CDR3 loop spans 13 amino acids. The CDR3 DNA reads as TGTGCCAGCAGCCCTCAGGGAACAGATACGCAGTATTTT. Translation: CASSPQGTDTQYF.

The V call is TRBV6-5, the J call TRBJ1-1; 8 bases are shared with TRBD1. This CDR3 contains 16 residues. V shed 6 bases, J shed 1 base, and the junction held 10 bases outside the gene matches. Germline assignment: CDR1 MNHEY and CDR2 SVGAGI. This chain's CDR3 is CASSYGGTGPNTEAFF. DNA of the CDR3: TGTGCCAGCAGCTACGGGGGGACAGGTCCGAACACTGAAGCTTTCTTT.

The CDR3 sequence is CASGTYAVSGNTIYF. CDR3 nucleotide sequence: TGTGCCAGCGGTACTTACGCGGTTTCTGGAAACACCATATATTTT. This chain uses TRBV27 with TRBJ1-3; D gene unclear. The CDR3 spans 15 residues. V lost 8 bases, J lost 1 base, and 15 bases lay in between. CDR1 and CDR2 (germline): MNHEY, SMNVEV (reference sequence).

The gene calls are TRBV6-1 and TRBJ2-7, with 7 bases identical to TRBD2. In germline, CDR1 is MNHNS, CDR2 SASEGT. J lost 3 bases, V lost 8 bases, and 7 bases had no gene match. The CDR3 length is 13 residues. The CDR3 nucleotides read TGTGCCAGCGAGTCAACGGGAGGCTACGAGCAGTACTTC. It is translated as CASESTGGYEQYF.

As DNA, the CDR3 is TGTGCCAGTAACCCGGGGGGACCACAATCAGATACGCAGTATTTT. Protein product: CASNPGGPQSDTQYF. The chain couples TRBV19 to TRBJ2-3; 7 bases line up with TRBD2. CDR1 and CDR2 from the germline V gene are LNHDA and SQIVND (reference sequence). Trimming took 7 bases from V and 4 from J; bases not matched to a gene: 11. There are 15 residues in the CDR3.

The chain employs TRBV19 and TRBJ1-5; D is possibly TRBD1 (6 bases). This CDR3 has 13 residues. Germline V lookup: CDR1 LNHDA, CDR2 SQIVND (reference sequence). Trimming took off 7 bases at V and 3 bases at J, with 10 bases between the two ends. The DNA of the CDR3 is TGTGCCAGTATGGGGGGGCCCAATCAGCCCCAGCATTTT. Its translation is CASMGGPNQPQHF.

The CDR3 protein is CASSLGATTPGSGYTF. CDR3 DNA sequence: TGCGCCAGCAGCTTGGGGGCTACCACTCCCGGGAGTGGCTACACCTTC. The chain employs TRBV5-1 and TRBJ1-2; D uncertain. The CDR3 runs to 16 residues. Germline V lookup: CDR1 SGHRS, CDR2 YFSETQ. V was shortened by 0 bases and J by 7 bases, with 19 bases between the two germline ends. The full variable domain, completed using reference TRBV5-1 and TRBJ1-2, is KAGVTQTPRYLIKTRGQQVTLSCSPISGHRSVSWYQQTPGQGLQFLFEYFSETQRNKGNFPGRFSGRQFSNSRSEMNVSTLELGDSALYLCASSLGATTPGSGYTFGSGTRLTVV.

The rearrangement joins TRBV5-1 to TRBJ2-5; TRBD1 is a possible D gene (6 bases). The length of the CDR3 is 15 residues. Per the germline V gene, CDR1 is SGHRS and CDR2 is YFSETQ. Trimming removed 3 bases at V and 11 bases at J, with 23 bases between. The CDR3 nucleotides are TGCGCCAGCAGCTCCCAGGACAGCCTCCTAGGTGAGCAGTACTTC. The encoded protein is CASSSQDSLLGEQYF.

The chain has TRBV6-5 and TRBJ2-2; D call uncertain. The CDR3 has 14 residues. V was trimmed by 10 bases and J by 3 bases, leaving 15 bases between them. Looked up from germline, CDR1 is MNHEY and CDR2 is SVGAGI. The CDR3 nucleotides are TGTGCCACCAACTTAGCCTCGTACACCGGGGAGCTGTTTTTT. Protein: CATNLASYTGELFF.

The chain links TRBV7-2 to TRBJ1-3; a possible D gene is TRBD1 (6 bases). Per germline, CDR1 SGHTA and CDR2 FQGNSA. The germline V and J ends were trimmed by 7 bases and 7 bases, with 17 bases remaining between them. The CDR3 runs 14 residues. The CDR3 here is CASTVTGGGNTIYF. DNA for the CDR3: TGTGCCAGCACCGTAACGGGGGGCGGGAACACCATATATTTT.

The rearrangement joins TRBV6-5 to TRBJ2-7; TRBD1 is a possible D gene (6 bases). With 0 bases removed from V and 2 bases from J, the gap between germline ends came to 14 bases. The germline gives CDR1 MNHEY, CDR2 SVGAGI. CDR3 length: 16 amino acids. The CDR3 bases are TGTGCCAGCAGTTACTCGGGGGCAGGGGCTACCTACGAGCAGTACTTC. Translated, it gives CASSYSGAGATYEQYF.

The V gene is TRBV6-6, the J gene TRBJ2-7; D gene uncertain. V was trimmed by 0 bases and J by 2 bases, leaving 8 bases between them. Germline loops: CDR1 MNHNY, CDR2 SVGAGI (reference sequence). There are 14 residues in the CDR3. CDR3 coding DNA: TGTGCCAGCAGTTACTCTCCAGGAACCTACGAGCAGTACTTC. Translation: CASSYSPGTYEQYF.

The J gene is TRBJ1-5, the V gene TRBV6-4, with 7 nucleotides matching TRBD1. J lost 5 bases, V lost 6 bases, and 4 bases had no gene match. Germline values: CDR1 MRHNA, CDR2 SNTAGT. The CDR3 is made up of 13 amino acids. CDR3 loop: CASSPQGDQPQHF. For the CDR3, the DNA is TGTGCCAGCAGCCCCCAGGGGGATCAGCCCCAGCATTTT.

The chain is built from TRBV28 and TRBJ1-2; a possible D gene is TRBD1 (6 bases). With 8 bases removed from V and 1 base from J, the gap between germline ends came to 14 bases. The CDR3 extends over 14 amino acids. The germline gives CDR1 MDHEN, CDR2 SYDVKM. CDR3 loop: CASRPTGRNYGYTF. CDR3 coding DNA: TGTGCCAGCCGACCTACAGGGCGTAACTATGGCTACACCTTC.